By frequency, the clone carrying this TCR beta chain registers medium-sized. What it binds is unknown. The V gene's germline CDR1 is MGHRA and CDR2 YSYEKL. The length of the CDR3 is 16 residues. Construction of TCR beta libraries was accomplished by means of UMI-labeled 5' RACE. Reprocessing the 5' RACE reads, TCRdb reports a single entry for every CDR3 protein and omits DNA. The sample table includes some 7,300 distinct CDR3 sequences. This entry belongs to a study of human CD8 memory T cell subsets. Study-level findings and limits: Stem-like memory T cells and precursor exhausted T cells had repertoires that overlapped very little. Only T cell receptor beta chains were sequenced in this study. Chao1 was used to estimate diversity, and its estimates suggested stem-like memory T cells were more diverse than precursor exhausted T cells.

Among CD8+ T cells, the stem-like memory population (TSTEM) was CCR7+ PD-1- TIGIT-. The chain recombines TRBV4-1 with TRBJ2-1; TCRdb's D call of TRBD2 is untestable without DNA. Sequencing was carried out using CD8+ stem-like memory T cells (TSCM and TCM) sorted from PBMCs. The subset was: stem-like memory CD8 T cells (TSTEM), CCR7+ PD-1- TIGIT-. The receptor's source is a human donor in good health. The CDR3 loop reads CASSQESGESYNEQFF.